Sequencing of this T cell receptor beta chain was carried out in a study of OX40 agonist ivuxolimab in advanced cancers. Study summary: Ivuxolimab, which is an agonistic anti-OX40 (CD134) antibody, was administered to the patients.

Study results and caveats: Clonal expansion among partial responders at 0.1-3.0 mg/kg ranked near the lowest. Still undetermined is the antigen specificity of the expanded peripheral T cells.

Comment on this clone: The antigen is undetermined.

Blood sampling took place at baseline, cycle 4 day 1, and cycle 7 day 1. Libraries were prepared by immunoSEQ multiplex PCR; TCRdb keeps only in-frame clonotypes and omits some of them. The repertoire holds some 72,000 clones, with approximately 92% as singletons. This clonotype originated in an adult with an advanced solid tumor such as melanoma, head and neck, liver or kidney cancer. The specimen was CD4+ or CD8+ T cells sorted from blood, collected in a trial of the OX40 agonist ivuxolimab.

The CDR3 region is CATRTEEAFF. The CDR3 DNA reads TGTGCCACCCGGACGGAAGAAGCTTTCTTT. The chain recombines TRBV6-1 with TRBJ1-1; D not resolved. CDR1 is MNHNS and CDR2 is SASEGT in the germline V gene. This CDR3 is built from 10 residues. V was trimmed by 10 bases and J by 8 bases, leaving 11 bases between them.